One sample yielded the 17 T cell receptor beta chains listed below, sequenced in a study of T cells after yellow fever vaccination. TCRdb reanalysed the 5' RACE reads using MiXCR and keeps one entry per CDR3 protein. Of 500,000 to 650,000 distinct CDR3 sequences listed, about a sixth are singletons. This specimen consisted of PBMCs, obtained around 5 days after the first yellow fever vaccination. These receptors were taken from a man younger than 30 who received the YFV17D yellow fever vaccine.

The chain recombines TRBV7-2 with TRBJ2-3; D gene uncertain. The V end lost 1 base, the J end lost 4 bases, and 9 bases lay between the germline ends. This CDR3 comprises 14 residues. In germline, CDR1 is SGHTA, CDR2 FQGNSA. CDR3 sequence: CASSLGAFPDTQYF. The CDR3 DNA reads TGTGCCAGCAGCTTAGGTGCGTTCCCAGATACGCAGTATTTT.

CDR3 nucleotide sequence: TGCAGTGCTAGAAGCACAGGGGGTTACGACGAGCAGTACTTC. As protein: CSARSTGGYDEQYF. The gene calls are TRBV20-1 and TRBJ2-7; 8 positions agree with TRBD1. Unmatched junction bases numbered 8, after V lost 2 bases and J lost 5 bases. The CDR3 length is 14 residues. Per the germline V gene, CDR1 is DFQATT and CDR2 is SNEGSKA (reference sequence).

V and J are TRBV29-1 and TRBJ2-2; tentative D call: TRBD1 (6 bases). Germline V gene sequence: CDR1 SQVTM, CDR2 ANQGSEA. The CDR3 is 14 amino acids. Trimming cost V 5 bases and J 7 bases, with 17 bases left between them. CDR3 amino acids: CSVTGQDPNGELFF. DNA of the CDR3: TGCAGCGTTACGGGACAAGATCCAAACGGGGAGCTGTTTTTT.

This sequence joins TRBV6-1 and TRBJ2-5; D remains ambiguous. Per the germline V gene, CDR1 is MNHNS and CDR2 is SASEGT. This CDR3 is built from 12 residues. V dropped 3 bases and J dropped 5 bases, with 7 bases sitting between them. Here the CDR3 DNA reads TGTGCCAGCAGTGATACCTGGGAGACCCAGTACTTC. As protein: CASSDTWETQYF.

Many counts were recorded for this clonotype. This chain links TRBV3-1 with TRBJ1-2; D not certain. Germline assignment: CDR1 LGHDT and CDR2 YNNKEL (reference sequence). Deletions cut 0 bases from V and 8 bases from J, with 7 bases between. CDR3 length equals 12 residues. Here the CDR3 reads CASSQDGGGYTF. As DNA, the CDR3 is TGTGCCAGCAGCCAAGATGGTGGGGGCTACACCTTC.

The rearrangement joins TRBV20-1 to TRBJ1-1, with D unresolved. The CDR3 sequence is 14 residues long. The ends were cut back, 0 bases at V and 2 bases at J, with 10 bases in the middle. Germline V gene sequence: CDR1 DFQATT, CDR2 SNEGSKA (reference sequence). As DNA, the CDR3 is TGCAGTGCTAGAGAGGCTGGACTTAACACTGAAGCTTTCTTT. Translated, it gives CSAREAGLNTEAFF.

V usage is TRBV6-1 and J usage is TRBJ2-7; 11 bases align to TRBD2. The CDR3 totals 14 residues. Trimming took 2 bases from V and 4 from J; bases not matched to a gene: 1. Germline V CDR1 and CDR2: MNHNS, SASEGT. The CDR3 sequence is CASSEPSGGYEQYF. The CDR3 DNA is TGTGCCAGCAGTGAACCTAGCGGGGGGTACGAGCAGTACTTC.

This clonotype has a handful of counts. The V gene is TRBV2, the J gene TRBJ2-1; 8 positions match TRBD1. The V gene end was trimmed by 6 bases and the J gene end by 4 bases; junction bases not matched to a gene: 5. Germline V CDR1 and CDR2: SNHLY, FYNNEI. There are 14 residues in the CDR3. The CDR3 DNA follows: TGTGCCAGCAGCATGACAGGGGCTTACAATGAGCAGTTCTTC. This gives the protein CASSMTGAYNEQFF.

The chain employs TRBV2 and TRBJ2-5; D is possibly TRBD1 or TRBD2 (5 bases each). The CDR3 spans 16 residues. Trimming cost V 3 bases and J 5 bases, with 19 bases left between them. The V gene's germline CDR1 is SNHLY and CDR2 FYNNEI. Written as DNA, the CDR3 is TGTGCCAGCAGTGAGGGACCCCCCGGGAACTACGAGACCCAGTACTTC. It yields the protein CASSEGPPGNYETQYF.

The gene calls are TRBV5-1 and TRBJ1-6; D may be TRBD1 (6 bases). In germline, CDR1 is SGHRS, CDR2 YFSETQ. Trimming cost V 4 bases and J 10 bases, with 18 bases left between them. The CDR3 is 15 residues long. The CDR3 spells CASSPPGATRSPLHF. CDR3 sequence (DNA): TGCGCCAGCAGCCCCCCAGGGGCGACGCGGTCACCCCTCCACTTT.

The chain has TRBV4-1 and TRBJ2-1; D might be TRBD2 (6 bases). V lost 0 bases and J lost 4, with 10 bases in between. This CDR3 contains 15 residues. Per the germline V gene, CDR1 is MGHRA and CDR2 is YSYEKL. The CDR3 loop is CASSQEGGGYNEQFF. The CDR3 coding sequence is TGCGCCAGCAGCCAAGAAGGTGGGGGGTACAATGAGCAGTTCTTC.

This clonotype was counted only a few times. The chain employs TRBV4-1 and TRBJ1-4; D not resolved. V was clipped by 4 bases and J by 5 bases, with 14 bases between them. CDR3 size: 15 residues. From germline, CDR1 is MGHRA and CDR2 YSYEKL. The CDR3 spells CASSREPGRNEKLFF. The CDR3 DNA reads TGCGCCAGCAGCCGGGAGCCCGGACGGAATGAAAAACTGTTTTTT.

There are many counts of this clonotype. The chain links TRBV12-3 or TRBV12-4 to TRBJ2-7, with D tentatively TRBD1 (5 bases). V was cut by 5 bases and J by 8 bases, with 13 bases left in between. The CDR3 extends over 12 amino acids. CDR3 in amino acids: CASSVKGVKQYF. The CDR3 DNA follows: TGTGCCAGCAGTGTCAAAGGGGTAAAGCAGTACTTC.

The V call is TRBV10-3, the J call TRBJ1-4, with 9 bases aligning to TRBD1. V was pared by 2 bases and J by 8 bases, with 9 bases of the junction left unmatched. Germline V gene sequence: CDR1 ENHRY, CDR2 SYGVKD. The CDR3 runs 16 residues. CDR3 sequence: CAISEPGGTGKEKLFF. The CDR3 DNA sequence: TGTGCCATCAGTGAGCCGGGAGGGACAGGGAAAGAAAAACTGTTTTTT.

This clonotype occurred a few times. The genes are TRBV4-2 and TRBJ2-2, with 8 bases aligning to TRBD2. Trimming took 0 bases from V and 6 from J; bases not matched to a gene: 6. The germline V gene has CDR1 LGHNA and CDR2 YNFKEQ. This CDR3 contains 16 residues. The CDR3 region is CASSQEPGGAAGELFF. The CDR3 nucleotides are TGTGCCAGCAGCCAAGAACCCGGGGGGGCTGCCGGGGAGCTGTTTTTT.

The rearrangement uses TRBV6-2 or TRBV6-3 and TRBJ2-7, with D possibly TRBD1 on 6 matching bases. V dropped 3 bases and J dropped 2 bases, with 14 bases sitting between them. The CDR3 is made up of 15 amino acids. Germline V gives CDR1 MNHEY, CDR2 SVGEGT. CDR3 sequence reads: CASSYRTGLTYEQYV. The CDR3 DNA is TGTGCCAGCAGTTATCGCACAGGGCTCACCTACGAGCAGTACGTC.

There are many counts of this clonotype. J is TRBJ1-1 and V is TRBV5-1; D not resolved. CDR1 SGHRS and CDR2 YFSETQ come from the germline V gene. This CDR3 contains 15 residues. The V gene lost 0 bases and the J gene lost 0 bases, with 9 bases spanning the gap. The CDR3 loop is CASSLDDTVNTEAFF. Written as DNA, the CDR3 is TGCGCCAGCAGCTTGGATGACACCGTGAACACTGAAGCTTTCTTT.